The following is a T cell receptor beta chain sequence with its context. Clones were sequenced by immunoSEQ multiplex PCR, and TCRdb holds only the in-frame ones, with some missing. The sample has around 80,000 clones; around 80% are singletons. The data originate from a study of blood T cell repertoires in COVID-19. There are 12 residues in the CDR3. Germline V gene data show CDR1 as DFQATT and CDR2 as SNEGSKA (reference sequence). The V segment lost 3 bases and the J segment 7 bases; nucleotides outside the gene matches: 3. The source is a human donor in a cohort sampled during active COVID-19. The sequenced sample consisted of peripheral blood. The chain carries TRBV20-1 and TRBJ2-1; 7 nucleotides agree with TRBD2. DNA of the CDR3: TGCAGTGCTAGTGGGACTATTAATGAGCAGTTCTTC. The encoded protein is CSASGTINEQFF.